One sample yielded the 27 T cell receptor beta chains listed below, sequenced in a study of T cell changes during pregnancy in multiple sclerosis. Using immunoSEQ multiplex PCR, the repertoire was profiled, and TCRdb retains in-frame clones only, with some absent. The data contain about 120,000 clones, approximately 93% of them singletons. Sequencing used peripheral blood, obtained before pregnancy. The receptors derive from a female donor with multiple sclerosis, enrolled in a pregnancy study.

CDR3 bases: TGTGCCAGCAGTCAGGACCAGGGGGCCAATGGCTACACCTTC. Protein: CASSQDQGANGYTF. The chain couples TRBV28 to TRBJ1-2; 8 positions match TRBD1. With 5 bases clipped from V and 6 bases from J, the junction kept 8 bases outside the gene matches. Germline values: CDR1 MDHEN, CDR2 SYDVKM. The CDR3 consists of 14 residues.

V usage is TRBV7-6 and J usage is TRBJ2-3; unclear D gene. The CDR3 covers 15 residues. V was shortened by 1 base and J by 2 bases, with 10 bases between the two germline ends. CDR1 is SGHVS and CDR2 is FNYEAQ in the germline V gene. This CDR3 reads CASSLGGMTTDTQYF. The CDR3 DNA is TGTGCCAGCAGCTTAGGAGGTATGACCACAGATACGCAGTATTTT.

The rearrangement links TRBV5-1 to TRBJ2-7; tentatively, D is TRBD1 (5 bases). This CDR3 region has 15 residues. V was pared by 0 bases and J by 2 bases, with 12 bases between. From germline, CDR1 is SGHRS and CDR2 YFSETQ. The CDR3 spells CASSLAGAGAYEQYF. The CDR3 nucleotides read TGCGCCAGCAGCTTGGCTGGGGCTGGGGCCTACGAGCAGTACTTC.

The rearrangement uses TRBV15 and TRBJ1-2; tentatively, D is TRBD1 (6 bases). V was pared by 1 base and J by 5 bases, with 11 bases between. The CDR3 runs 14 residues. Germline V gene data show CDR1 as LNHNV and CDR2 as YYDKDF (reference sequence). Here the CDR3 reads CATSRARGGYGYTF. For the CDR3, the DNA is TGTGCCACCAGCAGAGCCAGGGGCGGGTATGGCTACACCTTC.

The chain links TRBV7-8 to TRBJ1-5; tentatively, D is TRBD1 (6 bases). Germline CDR1 is SGHVS and CDR2 is FQNEAQ. Between the trimmed V and J ends, which lost 6 bases and 1 base, there was a span of 13 bases. This CDR3 is 15 amino acids long. CDR3 sequence: CASRDSIGSNQPQHF. In DNA form, the CDR3 reads TGTGCCAGCAGGGACAGCATTGGCAGCAATCAGCCCCAGCATTTT.

V gene TRBV9 combines with J gene TRBJ2-7; D is perhaps TRBD2 (5 bases). Germline V gene lookup returns CDR1 SGDLS and CDR2 YYNGEE. This CDR3 spans 13 amino acids. Trimming took 2 bases from V and 3 from J, leaving 9 bases between them. The chain's CDR3 is CASSVGDLYEQYF. In nucleotides, the CDR3 is TGTGCCAGCAGCGTGGGAGACCTCTACGAGCAGTACTTC.

This rearrangement joins TRBV27 to TRBJ2-7; 8 bases are a match to TRBD2. This CDR3 spans 15 amino acids. With 3 bases clipped from V and 4 bases from J, the junction kept 8 bases outside the gene matches. Germline lookup yields CDR1 MNHEY and CDR2 SMNVEV (reference sequence). CDR3 bases: TGTGCCAGCAGTTTTCCGCCGCGGGGGGTTTACGAGCAGTACTTC. Its translation: CASSFPPRGVYEQYF.

This clone was found once. The V gene is TRBV6-6, the J gene TRBJ2-3; possible D gene TRBD1, 6 bases. Germline V gives CDR1 MNHNY, CDR2 SVGAGI (reference sequence). This CDR3 comprises 12 residues. The ends were cut back, 7 bases at V and 8 bases at J, with 13 bases in the middle. CDR3 sequence reads: CASNHREGTQYF. The CDR3 DNA reads as TGTGCCAGCAATCACAGGGAAGGTACGCAGTATTTT.

The V gene is TRBV28, the J gene TRBJ1-5; D ambiguous. Per germline, CDR1 MDHEN and CDR2 SYDVKM. The V and J ends lost 7 bases and 3 bases respectively, with 10 bases between them. CDR3 size: 13 residues. The CDR3 reads CASISVANQPQHF. DNA for the CDR3: TGTGCCAGCATTTCCGTAGCCAATCAGCCCCAGCATTTT.

The genes are TRBV2 and TRBJ2-1; 7 bases are a match to TRBD2. Trimming at V came to 3 bases and at J to 12 bases, leaving 8 bases not matched to a gene. This CDR3 contains 13 residues. CDR1 is SNHLY, CDR2 FYNNEI, per germline. CDR3 in amino acids: CASSDDLAGTQFF. The CDR3 DNA reads as TGTGCCAGCAGTGACGATTTAGCGGGCACGCAGTTCTTC.

The chain is built from TRBV19 and TRBJ1-5, with D uncertain. CDR1 is LNHDA and CDR2 is SQIVND in the germline V gene (reference sequence). V was pared by 1 base and J by 4 bases, with 11 bases between. The CDR3 has 15 amino acids. The CDR3, as DNA: TGTGCCAGTAGTATAGGGCCAGGCCGTAATCAGCCCCAGCATTTT. Its protein is CASSIGPGRNQPQHF.

The gene calls are TRBV5-1 and TRBJ2-5, with 8 bases lining up with TRBD1. Trimming at V came to 4 bases and at J to 2 bases, leaving 10 bases not matched to a gene. Germline CDR1 SGHRS, CDR2 YFSETQ. This CDR3 spans 16 amino acids. The CDR3 DNA follows: TGCGCCAGCAGCGAAAACAGGGGGTTATCTCAAGAGACCCAGTACTTC. Its translation is CASSENRGLSQETQYF.

The chain uses TRBV7-3 and TRBJ1-6; tentative D call: TRBD1 (6 bases). The CDR3 totals 14 residues. V was shortened by 3 bases and J by 4 bases, with 7 bases between the two germline ends. Germline V gives CDR1 SGHTA, CDR2 FQGTGA. The CDR3 here is CASSFGQYNSPLHF. The CDR3 nucleotides read TGTGCCAGCAGCTTTGGACAGTATAATTCACCCCTCCACTTT.

The chain employs TRBV7-9 and TRBJ1-1; D not resolved. CDR3 length: 13 amino acids. Trimming removed 3 bases at V and 1 base at J, with 6 bases between. CDR1 is SEHNR and CDR2 is FQNEAQ in the germline V gene (reference sequence). CDR3 region: CASSFPGNTEAFF. For the CDR3, the DNA is TGTGCCAGCAGCTTCCCAGGGAACACTGAAGCTTTCTTT.

The chain carries TRBV27 and TRBJ1-5; D remains ambiguous. Germline-derived CDR1 and CDR2 are MNHEY and SMNVEV (reference sequence). V dropped 8 bases and J dropped 2 bases, with 13 bases sitting between them. The CDR3 has 14 amino acids. For the CDR3, the DNA is TGTGCCAGCGCGGGTGATCTTCGCAATCAGCCCCAGCATTTT. It is translated as CASAGDLRNQPQHF.

The chain is built from TRBV6-1 and TRBJ1-5; D gene uncertain. The CDR3 length is 15 residues. Trimming stripped 7 bases from V and 0 bases from J, with 13 bases between. Germline V CDR1 and CDR2: MNHNS, SASEGT. The DNA of the CDR3 is TGTGCCAGCACGAGGGCCGGGAATAGCAATCAGCCCCAGCATTTT. Its translation: CASTRAGNSNQPQHF.

The V gene is TRBV4-1, the J gene TRBJ2-7; TRBD2 is a possible D gene (6 bases). The length of the CDR3 is 15 residues. Germline V lookup: CDR1 MGHRA, CDR2 YSYEKL. Trimming left V 0 bases short and J 6 bases short, with 15 bases between. The CDR3 is CASSQEVTGGGEQYF. DNA of the CDR3: TGCGCCAGCAGCCAAGAAGTAACCGGGGGAGGCGAGCAGTACTTC.

The gene calls are TRBV29-1 and TRBJ2-1; 7 bases align to TRBD1. Germline values: CDR1 SQVTM, CDR2 ANQGSEA. The CDR3 contains 15 residues. Unmatched junction bases numbered 6, after V lost 4 bases and J lost 0 bases. CDR3 DNA sequence: TGCAGCGTTGGGAAGGGGGCCCGCTCCTACAATGAGCAGTTCTTC. Protein: CSVGKGARSYNEQFF.

The chain recombines TRBV5-6 with TRBJ2-3, with 10 bases identical to TRBD2. V lost 0 bases, J lost 2 bases, and 3 bases stayed unmatched. The CDR3 loop spans 16 amino acids. CDR1 is SGHDT, CDR2 YYEEEE, per germline. CDR3 nucleotide sequence: TGTGCCAGCAGCTTGGAAACTAGCGGGGTCACAGATACGCAGTATTTT. It yields the protein CASSLETSGVTDTQYF. Based on the CDR3 plus reference TRBV5-6 and TRBJ2-3, the full variable domain is DAGVTQSPTHLIKTRGQQVTLRCSPKSGHDTVSWYQQALGQGPQFIFQYYEEEERQRGNFPDRFSGHQFPNYSSELNVNALLLGDSALYLCASSLETSGVTDTQYFGPGTRLTVL.

This clone has a single count. The rearrangement links TRBV10-3 to TRBJ1-5; the match to TRBD1 covers 7 bases. The length of the CDR3 is 15 residues. Germline CDR1 ENHRY, CDR2 SYGVKD. The J segment lost 6 bases and the V segment lost 0 bases, leaving 5 bases of the junction unmatched. The CDR3 sequence: CAISESNRGGQPQHF. The CDR3, as DNA: TGTGCCATCAGTGAGTCCAACAGGGGCGGTCAGCCCCAGCATTTT.

The rearrangement links TRBV2 to TRBJ2-1; D might be TRBD2 (6 bases). Germline V CDR1 and CDR2: SNHLY, FYNNEI. This CDR3 is built from 16 residues. With 7 bases removed from V and 0 bases from J, the gap between germline ends came to 16 bases. The chain's CDR3 is CASNLAPSPSYNEQFF. The CDR3 DNA reads as TGTGCCAGCAATCTAGCGCCGAGCCCCTCCTACAATGAGCAGTTCTTC.

Only a few counts were recorded for this clone. The V and J genes are TRBV5-1 and TRBJ2-3, with D tentatively TRBD2 (6 bases). V dropped 4 bases and J dropped 0 bases, with 12 bases sitting between them. The CDR3 has 15 amino acids. The V gene's germline CDR1 is SGHRS and CDR2 YFSETQ. The DNA of the CDR3 is TGCGCCAGCAGCAGGGACGGGACTAGCACAGATACGCAGTATTTT. Translating it yields CASSRDGTSTDTQYF.

This rearrangement joins TRBV7-9 to TRBJ2-7; 16 bases map to TRBD2. There are 19 residues in the CDR3. Trimming removed 6 bases from V and 3 bases from J; junction bases left unmatched: 14. From germline, CDR1 is SEHNR and CDR2 FQNEAQ (reference sequence). The CDR3 DNA follows: TGTGCCAGCAGTCGTTACGGGACTAGCGGGAGGGCCGGACTCTACGAGCAGTACTTC. Its translation: CASSRYGTSGRAGLYEQYF.

V and J are TRBV27 and TRBJ2-6, with D possibly matching TRBD1 (6 bases). The V end was cut by 7 bases, the J end by 0 bases, with 19 bases between. The CDR3 sequence is 18 residues long. CDR1 and CDR2 (germline): MNHEY, SMNVEV (reference sequence). The CDR3, as DNA: TGTGCCAGCATATTGCAGGGGCCCCGCTCCTCTGGGGCCAACGTCCTGACTTTC. This encodes CASILQGPRSSGANVLTF. The variable domain in full, completed from reference TRBV27 and TRBJ2-6, reads EAQVTQNPRYLITVTGKKLTVTCSQNMNHEYMSWYRQDPGLGLRQIYYSMNVEVTDKGDVPEGYKVSRKEKRNFPLILESPSPNQTSLYFCASILQGPRSSGANVLTFGAGSRLTVL.

The chain is built from TRBV5-6 and TRBJ2-1; 7 bases map to TRBD2. The CDR3 runs 16 residues. The V and J ends lost 0 bases and 5 bases, in that order; junction bases with no gene match: 8. Germline lookup yields CDR1 SGHDT and CDR2 YYEEEE. The CDR3 DNA is TGTGCCAGCAGCTTGGCCGGGTGGGGGGGAAACAATGAGCAGTTCTTC. It codes for CASSLAGWGGNNEQFF.

The J gene is TRBJ1-1, the V gene TRBV5-1, with 7 bases that match TRBD1. The CDR3 runs 14 residues. V gave up 4 bases and J gave up 6 bases; unmatched junction bases: 9. Germline loops: CDR1 SGHRS, CDR2 YFSETQ. The CDR3: CASSPRDRRSEAFF. The CDR3 DNA reads as TGCGCCAGCAGCCCACGGGACAGAAGGTCTGAAGCTTTCTTT.

The genes are TRBV4-1 and TRBJ2-3, with 9 bases matching TRBD1. Germline-derived CDR1 and CDR2 are MGHRA and YSYEKL. The CDR3 contains 16 residues. Trimming took 3 bases from V and 3 from J; bases not matched to a gene: 7. CDR3 amino acids: CASSHFGTGTTDTQYF. Here the CDR3 DNA reads TGCGCCAGCAGCCACTTCGGGACAGGGACTACAGATACGCAGTATTTT.